The T cell receptor beta chain described here comes from a study of shared clonotypes between healthy human individuals. Study results and limitations: Clonotypes shared by all four donors outscored non-shared clonotypes in generation probability. Depth was large, yet rarefaction showed that sorted-subset sequencing was incomplete.

Each subset's genomic DNA was shared equally among a number of immunoSEQ plates. It was 150 to 250 ng DNA, about 30,000 T cell genomes, that sorted-subset replicate PCRs used. This table comes from immunoSEQ multiplex PCR, and its TCRdb copy is limited to in-frame clones, with some not included. The repertoire consists of a few million clones, with roughly 92% occurring once and the leading ten covering about 0.13%. About this clone itself: The antigen is not known.

This CDR3 has 17 residues. Germline values: CDR1 SGHRS, CDR2 YFSETQ. V shed 0 bases, J shed 4 bases, and the junction held 8 bases outside the gene matches. Material: naive CD4+ T cells sorted from blood. The subset was: CD45RA+ positively selected. The chain recombines TRBV5-1 with TRBJ2-2; 8 bases map to TRBD1. The clonotype was recovered from a man aged 18 to 30 in good health. CDR3 region: CASSLAPRDRTTGELFF. The DNA of the CDR3 is TGCGCCAGCAGCTTGGCTCCCCGGGACAGGACCACCGGGGAGCTGTTTTTT.